These 24 T cell receptor beta chains were sequenced from one sample in a study of blood T cell repertoires in COVID-19. The data were produced by immunoSEQ multiplex PCR, yet TCRdb's version contains in-frame clones alone and is incomplete. The sample carries about 200,000 clones, around 83% recorded once. The sequenced material came from peripheral blood. The receptors stem from a woman of 80 years or more with acute or convalescent COVID-19.

V and J are TRBV11-3 and TRBJ2-1, with D perhaps TRBD2 (6 bases). Germline assignment: CDR1 SGHNT and CDR2 YENEEA. This CDR3 region has 18 residues. The V end lost 0 bases, the J end lost 6 bases, and 21 bases lay between the germline ends. Here the CDR3 DNA reads TGTGCCAGCAGCTTAGATGAGAGTAGCGGTCCCACCCTCAATGAGCAGTTCTTC. Its translation is CASSLDESSGPTLNEQFF.

V gene TRBV5-1 combines with J gene TRBJ2-1; D gene uncertain. The V end was cut by 0 bases, the J end by 2 bases, with 9 bases between. This CDR3 comprises 15 residues. Germline V gene lookup returns CDR1 SGHRS and CDR2 YFSETQ. The chain's CDR3 is CASSLGTAPYNEQFF. The CDR3 DNA reads TGCGCCAGCAGCTTGGGCACAGCACCCTACAATGAGCAGTTCTTC.

The chain is built from TRBV5-1 and TRBJ2-7; D remains unclear. Germline CDR1 is SGHRS and CDR2 is YFSETQ. This CDR3 has 11 amino acids. The germline V and J ends were trimmed by 3 bases and 4 bases, with 5 bases remaining between them. The CDR3 protein is CASSSDYEQYF. The CDR3 DNA follows: TGCGCCAGCAGCTCAGATTACGAGCAGTACTTC.

The genes are TRBV2 and TRBJ1-1; maybe TRBD1 (6 bases). Deletions cut 7 bases from V and 3 bases from J, with 12 bases between. The CDR3 sequence is 13 residues long. Germline V gene lookup returns CDR1 SNHLY and CDR2 FYNNEI. CDR3 sequence (DNA): TGTGCCAGCACTCTACAGGGTGACACTGAAGCTTTCTTT. Amino acids: CASTLQGDTEAFF.

V is TRBV7-9 and J is TRBJ1-2; 7 bases fit TRBD1. This CDR3 comprises 16 residues. Germline loops: CDR1 SEHNR, CDR2 FQNEAQ (reference sequence). The V segment lost 2 bases and the J segment 4 bases; nucleotides outside the gene matches: 10. The CDR3 DNA is TGTGCCAGCAGCTTACCTGTCCAGGGGGGAACCTATGGCTACACCTTC. Translated: CASSLPVQGGTYGYTF.

The chain couples TRBV9 to TRBJ2-6; D possibly corresponds to TRBD1 (5 bases). The V gene lost 0 bases and the J gene lost 0 bases, with 10 bases spanning the gap. The CDR3 covers 17 residues. Germline V gene lookup returns CDR1 SGDLS and CDR2 YYNGEE. The CDR3 is CASSVADSYSGANVLTF. CDR3 sequence (DNA): TGTGCCAGCAGCGTAGCCGACAGCTACTCTGGGGCCAACGTCCTGACTTTC.

V and J are TRBV4-2 and TRBJ2-5; no definite D call. Germline V lookup: CDR1 LGHNA, CDR2 YNFKEQ. The germline V and J ends were trimmed by 0 bases and 2 bases, with 10 bases remaining between them. The CDR3 has 15 amino acids. CDR3 residues: CASSQDIQVQETQYF. The DNA of the CDR3 is TGTGCCAGCAGCCAAGATATCCAGGTACAAGAGACCCAGTACTTC.

The chain is built from TRBV9 and TRBJ1-1, with 7 nucleotides matching TRBD1. In germline, CDR1 is SGDLS, CDR2 YYNGEE. The V segment lost 0 bases and the J segment 0 bases; nucleotides outside the gene matches: 5. The CDR3 totals 16 residues. The CDR3 region is CASSVGTTGVNTEAFF. The CDR3 DNA is TGTGCCAGCAGCGTAGGTACTACAGGGGTGAACACTGAAGCTTTCTTT.

This clone came up once. This chain joins TRBV5-5 and TRBJ1-5, with D possibly matching TRBD1 (6 bases). Trimming removed 4 bases from V and 5 bases from J, with 19 bases in between. The CDR3 loop spans 16 amino acids. The germline V gene encodes CDR1 SGHKS and CDR2 YYEKEE (reference sequence). The CDR3 nucleotides read TGTGCCAGCAGCCCCCAGGGGCAGGGTCCCTATCAGCCCCAGCATTTT. Amino acid sequence: CASSPQGQGPYQPQHF.

This clone was counted a single time. The genes are TRBV28 and TRBJ1-5; possible D gene TRBD1, 5 bases. The CDR3 totals 14 residues. The germline CDR1 and CDR2 sequences are MDHEN and SYDVKM. The V and J ends lost 3 bases and 3 bases respectively, with 9 bases between them. CDR3: CASSFLQDNQPQHF. The DNA of the CDR3 is TGTGCCAGCAGTTTTTTACAGGACAATCAGCCCCAGCATTTT.

This chain joins TRBV5-1 and TRBJ1-2, with a possible D match to TRBD1 (6 bases). Germline V CDR1 and CDR2: SGHRS, YFSETQ. Trimming removed 3 bases at V and 3 bases at J, with 12 bases between. The CDR3 has 14 amino acids. The CDR3 loop is CASSWDIQYYGYTF. DNA for the CDR3: TGCGCCAGCAGCTGGGACATACAATACTATGGCTACACCTTC.

The CDR3 region has the DNA TGTGCCAGCAGCATTCAGGTTCCCACTGAAGCTTTCTTT. It is translated as CASSIQVPTEAFF. The V call is TRBV7-2, the J call TRBJ1-1; the D is unclear. The germline V gene encodes CDR1 SGHTA and CDR2 FQGNSA. The CDR3 totals 13 residues. V shed 5 bases and J shed 4 bases, with 11 bases lying between them.

V usage is TRBV29-1 and J usage is TRBJ1-2, with D unresolved. V was cut by 4 bases and J by 0 bases, with 3 bases left in between. CDR1 SQVTM and CDR2 ANQGSEA come from the germline V gene. This CDR3 contains 11 residues. The DNA for the CDR3 is TGCAGCGTTGCTGCTAACTATGGCTACACCTTC. It translates to CSVAANYGYTF.

The gene calls are TRBV4-2 and TRBJ2-5, with 7 bases that match TRBD1. V gave up 1 base and J gave up 2 bases; unmatched junction bases: 1. Germline lookup yields CDR1 LGHNA and CDR2 YNFKEQ. The CDR3 runs 14 residues. The DNA of the CDR3 is TGTGCCAGCAGCCAAGGGGACAGACAAGAGACCCAGTACTTC. Translating it yields CASSQGDRQETQYF.

V is TRBV18 and J is TRBJ2-2; 7 bases are shared with TRBD2. The V gene's germline CDR1 is KGHSH and CDR2 LQKENI. Losses at the gene ends were 8 bases for V and 6 bases for J; bases not matched to a gene: 12. CDR3 size: 15 residues. The CDR3 sequence: CASRKRDRSPGELFF. In DNA, the CDR3 is TGTGCCAGCAGAAAGCGGGACCGATCCCCCGGGGAGCTGTTTTTT.

This sequence joins TRBV5-4 and TRBJ2-4; TRBD1 might be the D (6 bases). CDR3 length: 13 amino acids. Germline V CDR1 and CDR2: SGHNT, YYREEE (reference sequence). With 4 bases removed from V and 4 bases from J, the gap between germline ends came to 9 bases. The CDR3 protein is CASSLGQKNIQYF. CDR3 nucleotides: TGTGCCAGCAGCCTAGGACAGAAAAACATTCAGTACTTC.

This clone came up once. The chain is built from TRBV9 and TRBJ2-3; no reliable D call. The CDR3 loop spans 13 amino acids. The germline CDR1 and CDR2 sequences are SGDLS and YYNGEE. Trimming took 2 bases from V and 2 from J, leaving 6 bases between them. The CDR3 loop reads CASSVSHTDTQYF. CDR3 DNA sequence: TGTGCCAGCAGCGTCTCACACACAGATACGCAGTATTTT.

This chain connects TRBV7-2 to TRBJ1-5; possible D gene TRBD1, 5 bases. The CDR3 runs to 19 residues. Germline V gene data show CDR1 as SGHTA and CDR2 as FQGNSA. V was pared by 4 bases and J by 2 bases, with 24 bases between. The CDR3 is CASSSEQGYPIRGNQPQHF. CDR3 nucleotides: TGTGCCAGCAGCTCAGAACAAGGTTACCCAATCAGGGGCAATCAGCCCCAGCATTTT.

The V and J genes are TRBV2 and TRBJ2-3; TRBD1 might be the D (6 bases). Germline V gives CDR1 SNHLY, CDR2 FYNNEI. V was pared by 4 bases and J by 2 bases, with 19 bases between. This CDR3 is 17 amino acids long. Here the CDR3 reads CASSAQGPTRPTDTQYF. CDR3 nucleotides: TGTGCCAGCAGTGCCCAGGGGCCGACGCGCCCCACAGATACGCAGTATTTT.

The V call is TRBV4-1, the J call TRBJ1-2; TRBD1 aligns across 7 bases. Germline CDR1 and CDR2: MGHRA and YSYEKL. This CDR3 is built from 14 residues. V gave up 1 base and J gave up 7 bases; unmatched junction bases: 6. CDR3 in amino acids: CASSQGQGAGGYTF. Written as DNA, the CDR3 is TGCGCCAGCAGCCAAGGACAGGGAGCAGGTGGCTACACCTTC.

The V gene is TRBV5-1, the J gene TRBJ1-1, with D perhaps TRBD1 (6 bases). This CDR3 contains 14 residues. Between the trimmed V and J ends, which lost 0 bases and 6 bases, there was a span of 12 bases. The V gene's germline CDR1 is SGHRS and CDR2 YFSETQ. This chain's CDR3 is CASSLEGGRAEAFF. The CDR3 bases are TGCGCCAGCAGCTTGGAAGGGGGGAGGGCTGAAGCTTTCTTT.

The rearrangement uses TRBV5-1 and TRBJ1-5; the D gene is possibly TRBD1 (5 bases). The CDR3 has 16 amino acids. V was trimmed by 0 bases and J by 4 bases, leaving 14 bases between them. Looked up from germline, CDR1 is SGHRS and CDR2 is YFSETQ. The CDR3 sequence: CASSLGEGTGNQPQHF. Here the CDR3 DNA reads TGCGCCAGCAGCTTGGGGGAGGGGACGGGGAATCAGCCCCAGCATTTT.

The chain joins TRBV13 to TRBJ2-7; possible D gene TRBD2, 6 bases. The CDR3 extends over 14 amino acids. Trimming removed 4 bases from V and 0 bases from J, with 10 bases in between. CDR1 is PRHDT and CDR2 is FYEKMQ in the germline V gene (reference sequence). The CDR3 DNA sequence: TGTGCCAGCAGCTCGTCCGGGGGCTCCTACGAGCAGTACTTC. This codes for CASSSSGGSYEQYF.

V usage is TRBV29-1 and J usage is TRBJ1-1; no definite D call. This CDR3 region has 13 residues. The germline CDR1 and CDR2 sequences are SQVTM and ANQGSEA. The DNA for the CDR3 is TGCAGTTCCACACCGGGATCGAACACTGAAGCTTTCTTT. Encoded protein: CSSTPGSNTEAFF.